The 27 T cell receptor beta chains given below trace back to one sample, sequenced in a study of T cell responses to AZD1222 COVID-19 vaccine. Data came from immunoSEQ multiplex PCR; TCRdb stores just in-frame clones and leaves some out. The sample shows roughly 120,000 clones, 80% to 90% of them seen only once. This specimen was peripheral blood, taken on day 0 of MenACWY control vaccination. These receptors all stem from an adult in good health.

The rearrangement links TRBV28 to TRBJ2-4, with TRBD1 as a possible D gene (6 bases). Germline assignment: CDR1 MDHEN and CDR2 SYDVKM. V was pared by 6 bases and J by 2 bases, with 14 bases between. The CDR3 covers 15 residues. The CDR3 DNA reads as TGTGCCAGCAGACCTACAGGGTCGCCCAAAAACATTCAGTACTTC. Translating gives CASRPTGSPKNIQYF.

V usage is TRBV30 and J usage is TRBJ2-7; 9 bases are a match to TRBD2. Germline V gene sequence: CDR1 GTSNPN, CDR2 SVGIG (reference sequence). The CDR3 consists of 14 residues. Unmatched junction bases numbered 5, after V lost 1 base and J lost 4 bases. The DNA for the CDR3 is TGTGCCTGGAGTGAGACTAGCGGCTTATACGAGCAGTACTTC. Translated, it gives CAWSETSGLYEQYF.

The chain links TRBV6-5 to TRBJ2-1; D may be TRBD2 (6 bases). Trimming took off 6 bases at V and 4 bases at J, with 16 bases between the two ends. Germline V gives CDR1 MNHEY, CDR2 SVGAGI. This CDR3 comprises 15 residues. The CDR3 bases are TGTGCCAGCAGCTCTTGGAGGGGACCGTACAATGAGCAGTTCTTC. Translating it yields CASSSWRGPYNEQFF.

The chain uses TRBV7-2 and TRBJ1-2; TRBD1 is a possible D gene (5 bases). This CDR3 region has 16 residues. From germline, CDR1 is SGHTA and CDR2 FQGNSA. With 1 base removed from V and 8 bases from J, the gap between germline ends came to 20 bases. CDR3 sequence reads: CASSLEGGGVLGGYTF. For the CDR3, the DNA is TGTGCCAGCAGCTTAGAAGGCGGGGGAGTCCTTGGGGGCTACACCTTC.

The gene calls are TRBV7-9 and TRBJ1-4; no definite D call. The CDR3 extends over 13 amino acids. Germline CDR1 SEHNR, CDR2 FQNEAQ (reference sequence). The germline V and J ends were trimmed by 0 bases and 8 bases, with 7 bases remaining between them. Here the CDR3 reads CASSLAGYEKLFF. The CDR3 bases are TGTGCCAGCAGCTTAGCTGGTTACGAAAAACTGTTTTTT.

The V call is TRBV25-1, the J call TRBJ2-7; weak D call: TRBD2 (7 bases). The CDR3 has 14 residues. V lost 8 bases, J lost 5 bases, and 19 bases lay in between. Germline V gene data show CDR1 as MGHDK and CDR2 as SYGVNS. DNA for the CDR3: TGTGCCAGCGGCTGGGGAGGGGGGACTAACGAGCAGTACTTC. It translates to CASGWGGGTNEQYF.

V usage is TRBV4-1 and J usage is TRBJ2-7; D gene unclear. With 3 bases removed from V and 0 bases from J, the gap between germline ends came to 15 bases. Germline assignment: CDR1 MGHRA and CDR2 YSYEKL. The CDR3 is 16 residues long. The CDR3 loop is CASSQAFKISSYEQYF. In nucleotides, the CDR3 is TGCGCCAGCAGCCAGGCATTCAAGATCAGCTCCTACGAGCAGTACTTC.

This chain connects TRBV28 to TRBJ2-2, with 7 bases aligning to TRBD1. From germline, CDR1 is MDHEN and CDR2 SYDVKM. This CDR3 comprises 13 residues. Germline trimming cut 5 bases from V and 5 bases from J; bases unmatched to any gene: 2. CDR3 region: CASSQQGTGELFF. CDR3 coding DNA: TGTGCCAGCAGTCAACAGGGGACCGGGGAGCTGTTTTTT. Supplemented by reference TRBV28 and TRBJ2-2, the full variable domain reads DVKVTQSSRYLVKRTGEKVFLECVQDMDHENMFWYRQDPGLGLRLIYFSYDVKMKEKGDIPEGYSVSREKKERFSLILESASTNQTSMYLCASSQQGTGELFFGEGSRLTVL.

This CDR3 reads CASSSGASSGNTIYF. DNA of the CDR3: TGTGCCAGCAGCTCAGGGGCGAGCTCTGGAAACACCATATATTTT. The rearrangement uses TRBV28 and TRBJ1-3; D is perhaps TRBD1 (6 bases). This CDR3 has 15 amino acids. From germline, CDR1 is MDHEN and CDR2 SYDVKM. V was cut by 6 bases and J by 0 bases, with 12 bases left in between.

The chain has TRBV5-6 and TRBJ2-7; either TRBD1 or TRBD2 may fit D (5 bases each). The V gene's germline CDR1 is SGHDT and CDR2 YYEEEE. The V gene lost 3 bases and the J gene lost 2 bases, with 18 bases spanning the gap. This CDR3 is 16 amino acids long. CDR3 coding DNA: TGTGCCAGCAGCTCACCCTTGACGGGGCAAACCTACGAGCAGTACTTC. This translates into CASSSPLTGQTYEQYF.

V is TRBV7-3 and J is TRBJ2-5, with D perhaps TRBD2 (7 bases). CDR1 and CDR2 (germline): SGHTA, FQGTGA. V lost 2 bases and J lost 5, with 12 bases in between. There are 14 residues in the CDR3. The DNA for the CDR3 is TGTGCCAGCAGCTTAGGGGGGGCATTGGAGACCCAGTACTTC. Translated: CASSLGGALETQYF.

This chain connects TRBV19 to TRBJ2-1; D ambiguous. V lost 7 bases and J 3 bases, leaving 4 bases between the germline ends. Germline CDR1 is LNHDA and CDR2 is SQIVND (reference sequence). The CDR3 has 11 amino acids. The CDR3 bases are TGTGCCAGTAAGGACTACAATGAGCAGTTCTTC. Amino acid sequence: CASKDYNEQFF.

The chain employs TRBV10-3 and TRBJ2-3; 8 bases are a match to TRBD2. Germline CDR1 is ENHRY and CDR2 is SYGVKD. The CDR3 runs to 15 residues. V lost 5 bases, J lost 0 bases, and 4 bases stayed unmatched. The CDR3 nucleotides are TGTGCCATCAGTAGCACTAGCGGAAGCACAGATACGCAGTATTTT. Residues: CAISSTSGSTDTQYF.

The rearrangement uses TRBV19 and TRBJ2-5, with 11 bases that match TRBD2. The CDR3 is made up of 14 amino acids. CDR1 and CDR2 (germline): LNHDA, SQIVND (reference sequence). V gave up 5 bases and J gave up 6 bases; unmatched junction bases: 5. The CDR3 here is CASSRLAGGQTQYF. CDR3 in DNA: TGTGCCAGTAGTCGGCTAGCGGGAGGACAGACCCAGTACTTC.

The chain has TRBV5-1 and TRBJ2-5; D is perhaps TRBD1 or TRBD2 (6 bases each). In germline, CDR1 is SGHRS, CDR2 YFSETQ. The CDR3 sequence is 16 residues long. The V end lost 0 bases, the J end lost 3 bases, and 15 bases lay between the germline ends. The CDR3 DNA reads as TGCGCCAGCAGCTTGGCCTTCGGGGGCGCAGAAGAGACCCAGTACTTC. It encodes CASSLAFGGAEETQYF.

This clone was recorded only once. This chain links TRBV5-5 with TRBJ1-6, with D perhaps TRBD1 (6 bases). Germline V gene lookup returns CDR1 SGHKS and CDR2 YYEKEE (reference sequence). The ends were cut back, 2 bases at V and 9 bases at J, with 18 bases in the middle. The CDR3 is 16 residues long. In DNA form, the CDR3 reads TGTGCCAGCAGCTTAAGGGGGGGCCGGGTTTCTTCACCCCTCCACTTT. This translates into CASSLRGGRVSSPLHF. The variable domain in full, with the rest retrieved from reference TRBV5-5 and TRBJ1-6, is DAGVTQSPTHLIKTRGQQVTLRCSPISGHKSVSWYQQVLGQGPQFIFQYYEKEERGRGNFPDRFSARQFPNYSSELNVNALLLGDSALYLCASSLRGGRVSSPLHFGNGTRLTVT.

V usage is TRBV27 and J usage is TRBJ1-1; TRBD1 might be the D (6 bases). The CDR3 contains 15 residues. With 7 bases removed from V and 1 base from J, the gap between germline ends came to 16 bases. The germline V gene has CDR1 MNHEY and CDR2 SMNVEV (reference sequence). CDR3 amino acids: CASIIFGGPNTEAFF. In nucleotides, the CDR3 is TGTGCCAGCATTATTTTTGGGGGCCCGAACACTGAAGCTTTCTTT.

The chain carries TRBV7-9 and TRBJ2-1, with D perhaps TRBD1 (5 bases). The germline V and J ends were trimmed by 1 base and 7 bases, with 11 bases remaining between them. The CDR3 totals 14 residues. CDR1 SEHNR and CDR2 FQNEAQ come from the germline V gene (reference sequence). The CDR3 DNA reads as TGTGCCAGCAGCTTAGGTGGCCCAGGGAATGAGCAGTTCTTC. Protein product: CASSLGGPGNEQFF.

This chain connects TRBV7-2 to TRBJ2-7, with D tentatively TRBD1 or TRBD2 (6 bases each). The ends were cut back, 5 bases at V and 0 bases at J, with 17 bases in the middle. The CDR3 spans 16 residues. Germline CDR1 reads SGHTA; CDR2 reads FQGNSA. CDR3 residues: CASSDARGRSSYEQYF. The CDR3 coding sequence is TGTGCCAGCAGCGACGCACGGGGGCGATCCTCCTACGAGCAGTACTTC.

V is TRBV4-2 and J is TRBJ2-1, with unresolved D. V lost 0 bases and J 0 bases, leaving 6 bases between the germline ends. Germline values: CDR1 LGHNA, CDR2 YNFKEQ. The CDR3 runs to 15 residues. CDR3 protein: CASSQDSTSYNEQFF. The CDR3, as DNA: TGTGCCAGCAGCCAAGATAGCACCTCCTACAATGAGCAGTTCTTC.

Here the CDR3 reads CATSRREATGKLFF. The CDR3 DNA sequence: TGTGCCACCAGCAGACGGGAAGCAACGGGAAAACTGTTTTTT. The chain is built from TRBV15 and TRBJ1-4; D not resolved. Trimming removed 2 bases at V and 10 bases at J, with 14 bases between. This CDR3 contains 14 residues. In germline, CDR1 is LNHNV, CDR2 YYDKDF (reference sequence).

The chain combines TRBV15 with TRBJ1-5, with D hard to call. In germline, CDR1 is LNHNV, CDR2 YYDKDF (reference sequence). CDR3 size: 15 residues. V lost 1 base, J lost 7 bases, and 14 bases lay in between. The CDR3 nucleotides are TGTGCCACCAGCAGAGTATTCGGCAGTCAACAGCCCCAGCATTTT. This encodes CATSRVFGSQQPQHF.

This chain links TRBV28 with TRBJ1-5; D call uncertain. The germline V gene has CDR1 MDHEN and CDR2 SYDVKM. V was shortened by 2 bases and J by 0 bases, with 8 bases between the two germline ends. The CDR3 loop spans 15 amino acids. The CDR3 DNA sequence: TGTGCCAGCAGTTTAGACACTCATAGCAATCAGCCCCAGCATTTT. Protein product: CASSLDTHSNQPQHF.

The CDR3 DNA is TGTGCCAGCAGTTTATCTCCCGCCGGCAATCAGCCCCAGCATTTT. Amino acid sequence: CASSLSPAGNQPQHF. V is TRBV27 and J is TRBJ1-5; D unclear. The V and J ends lost 0 bases and 2 bases respectively, with 8 bases between them. CDR3 length: 15 residues. Germline CDR1 is MNHEY and CDR2 is SMNVEV (reference sequence).

The chain combines TRBV28 with TRBJ2-7; D gene unclear. CDR3 size: 13 residues. Trimming cost V 10 bases and J 2 bases, with 15 bases left between them. CDR1 and CDR2 (germline): MDHEN, SYDVKM. The CDR3 DNA sequence: TGTGCCACCTCTCGGGCCGTTGCCTACGAGCAGTACTTC. Translating gives CATSRAVAYEQYF.

This chain joins TRBV4-2 and TRBJ2-1; a weak D match, TRBD2 (6 bases). Between the trimmed V and J ends, which lost 2 bases and 0 bases, there was a span of 11 bases. This CDR3 region has 16 residues. The germline V gene encodes CDR1 LGHNA and CDR2 YNFKEQ. CDR3 protein: CASSQFGLPSYNEQFF. The CDR3 region has the DNA TGTGCCAGCAGCCAATTCGGACTACCCTCCTACAATGAGCAGTTCTTC.

V gene TRBV30 combines with J gene TRBJ1-1; D remains unclear. V was pared by 4 bases and J by 1 base, with 7 bases between. This CDR3 has 12 amino acids. From germline, CDR1 is GTSNPN and CDR2 SVGIG (reference sequence). CDR3 residues: CAWMVGNTEAFF. The CDR3 DNA reads TGTGCCTGGATGGTGGGGAACACTGAAGCTTTCTTT.